Following are 15 T cell receptor beta chains from one sample sequenced in a study of T cell responses to AZD1222 COVID-19 vaccine. Generated by immunoSEQ multiplex PCR, the TCRdb table keeps only in-frame clones and is missing some. In the table there are about 85,000 clones, about 86% of which are singletons. Specimen: peripheral blood, collected on day 0 of MenACWY control vaccination. The receptors stem from an adult in good health.

The rearrangement joins TRBV28 to TRBJ1-1; unclear D gene. This CDR3 comprises 17 residues. CDR1 is MDHEN and CDR2 is SYDVKM in the germline V gene. The V end lost 2 bases, the J end lost 0 bases, and 16 bases lay between the germline ends. The CDR3 sequence: CASSLPSGGSMNTEAFF. DNA of the CDR3: TGTGCCAGCAGTTTACCCTCCGGAGGATCCATGAACACTGAAGCTTTCTTT. Variable domain in full (rest from reference TRBV28 and TRBJ1-1): DVKVTQSSRYLVKRTGEKVFLECVQDMDHENMFWYRQDPGLGLRLIYFSYDVKMKEKGDIPEGYSVSREKKERFSLILESASTNQTSMYLCASSLPSGGSMNTEAFFGQGTRLTVV.

The rearrangement uses TRBV11-3 and TRBJ2-3, with a possible D match to TRBD1 (6 bases). Germline CDR1 is SGHNT and CDR2 is YENEEA. V shed 1 base and J shed 2 bases, with 13 bases lying between them. The length of the CDR3 is 16 residues. The CDR3 region is CASSLGRDMNTDTQYF. The CDR3 DNA is TGTGCCAGCAGCTTAGGAAGGGACATGAACACAGATACGCAGTATTTT.

The V and J genes are TRBV5-1 and TRBJ2-2, with 10 bases identical to TRBD1. The trim removed 4 bases at V and 7 bases at J, leaving 7 bases unmatched. Germline loops: CDR1 SGHRS, CDR2 YFSETQ. This CDR3 has 15 amino acids. The CDR3 DNA reads as TGCGCCAGCAGCAGAGGGACAGGGGAGAGCGGGGAGCTGTTTTTT. It codes for CASSRGTGESGELFF.

The chain is built from TRBV19 and TRBJ2-1, with 7 nucleotides matching TRBD1. The J segment lost 3 bases and the V segment lost 7 bases, leaving 6 bases of the junction unmatched. In germline, CDR1 is LNHDA, CDR2 SQIVND (reference sequence). The CDR3 contains 14 residues. CDR3 residues: CASNDREGYNEQFF. The CDR3 DNA follows: TGTGCCAGTAATGACAGGGAAGGCTACAATGAGCAGTTCTTC.

The J gene is TRBJ2-1, the V gene TRBV5-4; D perhaps matches TRBD2 (6 bases). Germline-derived CDR1 and CDR2 are SGHNT and YYREEE (reference sequence). Trimming stripped 5 bases from V and 7 bases from J, with 19 bases between. CDR3 length equals 15 residues. The DNA of the CDR3 is TGTGCCAGCAGGTCCCCGACAGAAGGGAGGAATGAGCAGTTCTTC. It is translated as CASRSPTEGRNEQFF.

The chain carries TRBV5-1 and TRBJ1-3, with no clear D. The CDR3 sequence is 12 residues long. CDR1 and CDR2 (germline): SGHRS, YFSETQ. Trimming took off 0 bases at V and 5 bases at J, with 3 bases between the two ends. Here the CDR3 reads CASSLDRNTIYF. The CDR3 region has the DNA TGCGCCAGCAGCTTGGACAGAAACACCATATATTTT. Supplemented by reference TRBV5-1 and TRBJ1-3, the full variable domain reads KAGVTQTPRYLIKTRGQQVTLSCSPISGHRSVSWYQQTPGQGLQFLFEYFSETQRNKGNFPGRFSGRQFSNSRSEMNVSTLELGDSALYLCASSLDRNTIYFGEGSWLTVV.

The chain links TRBV30 to TRBJ1-1, with D unresolved. This CDR3 spans 13 amino acids. V was clipped by 4 bases and J by 4 bases, with 13 bases between them. Germline CDR1 reads GTSNPN; CDR2 reads SVGIG (reference sequence). CDR3 loop: CAWTRIPATEAFF. CDR3 nucleotides: TGTGCCTGGACCAGGATCCCAGCCACTGAAGCTTTCTTT.

V gene TRBV5-1 combines with J gene TRBJ2-5; D is unresolved. This CDR3 spans 15 amino acids. Germline-derived CDR1 and CDR2 are SGHRS and YFSETQ. With 1 base removed from V and 1 base from J, the gap between germline ends came to 11 bases. The chain's CDR3 is CASSLQAGSQETQYF. The CDR3 nucleotides read TGCGCCAGCAGCTTGCAGGCCGGATCCCAAGAGACCCAGTACTTC.

This chain links TRBV7-9 with TRBJ1-1; the match to TRBD1 covers 7 bases. This CDR3 is 15 amino acids long. V lost 5 bases to trimming and J lost 0 bases; unmatched junction nucleotides: 6. Germline V CDR1 and CDR2: SEHNR, FQNEAQ (reference sequence). The CDR3 nucleotides are TGTGCCAGCAGCACCCGGGGACAGCTGAACACTGAAGCTTTCTTT. This codes for CASSTRGQLNTEAFF.

The genes are TRBV7-3 and TRBJ2-3, with D perhaps matching TRBD2 (5 bases). Germline loops: CDR1 SGHTA, CDR2 FQGTGA. Trimming left V 3 bases short and J 2 bases short, with 9 bases between. CDR3 size: 14 residues. CDR3 residues: CASSLTGSTDTQYF. The CDR3 region has the DNA TGTGCCAGCAGCTTGACGGGGTCCACAGATACGCAGTATTTT.

The gene calls are TRBV28 and TRBJ2-3, with D maybe TRBD1 (5 bases). CDR1 and CDR2 (germline): MDHEN, SYDVKM. The CDR3 extends over 13 amino acids. The V and J ends lost 10 bases and 3 bases respectively, with 14 bases between them. The CDR3 region has the DNA TGTGCCATAACGCGCAGGGATACAGATACGCAGTATTTT. Translated: CAITRRDTDTQYF. Complete variable domain (other parts from reference TRBV28 and TRBJ2-3): DVKVTQSSRYLVKRTGEKVFLECVQDMDHENMFWYRQDPGLGLRLIYFSYDVKMKEKGDIPEGYSVSREKKERFSLILESASTNQTSMYLCAITRRDTDTQYFGPGTRLTVL.

In its sample, this clone was seen a few times. V is TRBV6-4 and J is TRBJ1-2; tentatively, D is TRBD1 (6 bases). Germline V lookup: CDR1 MRHNA, CDR2 SNTAGT. The CDR3 is 16 amino acids. Trimming shortened V by 0 bases and J by 0 bases, and 11 bases separated the two germline ends. The DNA of the CDR3 is TGTGCCAGCAGTGACTCTCGGCAGGGGTCTAACTATGGCTACACCTTC. It encodes CASSDSRQGSNYGYTF.

V usage is TRBV25-1 and J usage is TRBJ1-2; D is unclear. The CDR3 is made up of 13 amino acids. Trimming removed 0 bases at V and 8 bases at J, with 10 bases between. The V gene's germline CDR1 is MGHDK and CDR2 SYGVNS. The CDR3 spells CASSEYDPGGYTF. The CDR3 DNA is TGTGCCAGCAGTGAATACGACCCCGGGGGCTACACCTTC.

The chain combines TRBV9 with TRBJ2-6; D is uncertain. The CDR3 is made up of 17 amino acids. CDR1 and CDR2 (germline): SGDLS, YYNGEE. V shed 0 bases and J shed 0 bases, with 10 bases lying between them. The CDR3 coding sequence is TGTGCCAGCAGCGTAGGGGGTACTAACTCTGGGGCCAACGTCCTGACTTTC. Protein product: CASSVGGTNSGANVLTF.

This chain connects TRBV12-3 or TRBV12-4 to TRBJ1-1, with D possibly TRBD1 on 6 matching bases. The V end was cut by 6 bases, the J end by 4 bases, with 12 bases between. This CDR3 contains 13 residues. As DNA, the CDR3 is TGTGCCAGCAGCCCCACAGGGCCCACTGAAGCTTTCTTT. Translating gives CASSPTGPTEAFF.